The text below deals with one T cell receptor beta chain. This sample is drawn from a study of T cell changes during pregnancy in multiple sclerosis. Measured with immunoSEQ multiplex PCR; TCRdb has only the in-frame clones, and not every one. Of 84,000 or so clones in the sample, roughly 93% were seen once. Germline CDR1 reads SGDLS; CDR2 reads YYNGEE. Trimming left V 4 bases short and J 8 bases short, with 15 bases between. CDR3 length: 13 amino acids. The material was peripheral blood, obtained in the third trimester of pregnancy. This TCR derives from a female donor with multiple sclerosis, enrolled in a pregnancy study. This chain links TRBV9 with TRBJ1-2; D gene unclear. CDR3 amino acids: CASSNSGAAGYTF. DNA for the CDR3: TGTGCCAGCAGCAATTCCGGAGCGGCGGGCTACACCTTC.